These T cell receptor beta chains were read from a single sample in a study of T cell changes during pregnancy in multiple sclerosis. The repertoire was sequenced with immunoSEQ multiplex PCR; TCRdb's copy has only in-frame clones and lacks some. This table has under 25,000 clones, 70% to 90% appearing once. Material: CD8+ T cells from peripheral blood mononuclear cells, obtained in the first trimester of pregnancy. All receptors come from a female donor in good health, enrolled as a control in a pregnancy study. CDR3s include the opening cysteine and the closing phenylalanine or tryptophan. For some rows the clone size is stated as once, few or many, or as a class when expanded; others skip it.

TRBV5-1,.,TRBJ2-7,CASSWRGEQYF
TRBV7-2,.,TRBJ2-5,CASSPSFQGARETQYF
TRBV6-4,.,TRBJ1-1,CASSDSEGARAFF
TRBV6-4,few,TRBJ1-5,CASSDSRDRVGNQPQHF
TRBV4-2,.,TRBJ2-6,CASSRRDSSSGANVLTF
TRBV28,once,TRBJ2-7,CASSLRLAGDEQYF
TRBV4-1,.,TRBJ1-3,CASSQVQGGGNTIYF
TRBV9,.,TRBJ2-1,CASSAGTSDYNEQFF
TRBV28,.,TRBJ2-7,CASSLVGQGAREQYF
TRBV18,.,TRBJ2-3,CASSLSRTSSADTQYF
TRBV27,.,TRBJ2-5,CASTDPRRGQETQYF
TRBV4-3,.,TRBJ2-7,CASSQAVGVPSYEQYF
TRBV7-8,.,TRBJ1-1,CASSLGTSEAFF
TRBV7-9,.,TRBJ2-1,CASSSPRGGGSSYNEQFF
TRBV6-4,.,TRBJ2-3,CASSDTSGGADTQYF
TRBV5-4,.,TRBJ1-2,CASSLDRRSNYGYTF
TRBV28,.,TRBJ1-1,CASSLRPTGDTEAFF
TRBV18,.,TRBJ2-5,CASSPNSGRALETQYF
TRBV5-1,.,TRBJ1-6,CASSLVIVSPGVNSPLHF
TRBV7-3,.,TRBJ2-3,CASSPRAGPDTQYF
TRBV19,once,TRBJ1-1,CASSITLGGNTEAFF
TRBV6-5,few,TRBJ2-1,CASSYSDRSPYNEQFF
TRBV28,once,TRBJ2-7,CASSSSDRGGYEQYF
TRBV11-2,.,TRBJ2-7,CASSLRGTGSYEQYF
TRBV28,.,TRBJ2-1,CASKAFSGRASDEQFF
TRBV7-2,.,TRBJ2-1,CASSFVSDEQFF
TRBV19,few,TRBJ1-2,CASSIVQTGSRGYTF
TRBV9,.,TRBJ2-4,CASSVGDTIAKNIQYF
TRBV4-2,few,TRBJ1-1,CASSQDPAGIMNTEAFF
TRBV6-4,few,TRBJ2-2,CASSRTGDGSNTGELFF
TRBV19,.,TRBJ1-2,CASSPRDRVNYGYTF
TRBV9,.,TRBJ2-5,CASSSGGRQETQYF
TRBV10-3,.,TRBJ1-5,CAISDRLGGDQPQHF
TRBV7-6,.,TRBJ2-7,CASSYLDREQYF
TRBV9,medium-sized,TRBJ2-2,CASSGTGITGELFF
TRBV7-8,.,TRBJ2-1,CASSEGPLGYNEQFF
TRBV1,.,TRBJ2-1,CTSSQPRVGESYEQFF
TRBV10-3,.,TRBJ2-2,CAIRGLAGRFTNTGELFF
TRBV28,.,TRBJ1-4,CASSLGALNEKLFF
TRBV9,.,TRBJ2-7,CASSRDRDKHEQYF
TRBV5-6,.,TRBJ2-7,CASSHKGGGQGYEQYF
TRBV9,.,TRBJ2-7,CASSPPTGSEQYF
TRBV5-1,few,TRBJ1-1,CASSLATGQLNTEAFF
TRBV10-1,.,TRBJ2-5,CASSGPTSYITKTQYF
TRBV2,.,TRBJ2-7,CASSEGLAIYEQYF